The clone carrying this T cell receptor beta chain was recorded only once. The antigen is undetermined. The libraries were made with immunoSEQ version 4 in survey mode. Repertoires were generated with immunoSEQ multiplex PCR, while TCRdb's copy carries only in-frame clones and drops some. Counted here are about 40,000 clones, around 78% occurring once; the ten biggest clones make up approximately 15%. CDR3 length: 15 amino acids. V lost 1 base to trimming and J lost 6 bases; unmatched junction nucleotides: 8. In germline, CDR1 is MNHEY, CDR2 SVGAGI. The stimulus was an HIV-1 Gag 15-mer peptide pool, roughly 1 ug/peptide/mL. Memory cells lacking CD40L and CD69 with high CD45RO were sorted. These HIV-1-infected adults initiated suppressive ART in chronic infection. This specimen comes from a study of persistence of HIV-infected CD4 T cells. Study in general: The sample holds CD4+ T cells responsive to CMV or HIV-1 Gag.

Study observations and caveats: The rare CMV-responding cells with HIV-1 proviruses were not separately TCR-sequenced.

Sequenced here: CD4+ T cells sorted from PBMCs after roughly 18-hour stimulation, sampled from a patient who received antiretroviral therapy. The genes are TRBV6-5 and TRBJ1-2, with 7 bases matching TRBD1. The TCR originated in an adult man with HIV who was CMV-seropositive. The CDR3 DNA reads TGTGCCAGCAGTTACTGGGACAGTACCCTAGATGGCTACACCTTC. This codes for CASSYWDSTLDGYTF.